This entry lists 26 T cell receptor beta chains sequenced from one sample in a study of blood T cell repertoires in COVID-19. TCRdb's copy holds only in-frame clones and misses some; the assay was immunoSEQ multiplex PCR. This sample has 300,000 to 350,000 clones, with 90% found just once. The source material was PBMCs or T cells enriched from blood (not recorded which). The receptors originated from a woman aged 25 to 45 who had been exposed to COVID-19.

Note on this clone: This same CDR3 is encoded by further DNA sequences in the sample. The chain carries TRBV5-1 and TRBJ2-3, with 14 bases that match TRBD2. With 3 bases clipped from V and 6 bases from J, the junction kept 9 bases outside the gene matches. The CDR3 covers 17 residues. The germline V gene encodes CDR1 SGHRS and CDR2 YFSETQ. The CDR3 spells CASSSGLAGATTDTQYF. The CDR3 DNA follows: TGCGCCAGCAGCTCGGGACTAGCGGGGGCGACCACCGATACGCAGTATTTT.

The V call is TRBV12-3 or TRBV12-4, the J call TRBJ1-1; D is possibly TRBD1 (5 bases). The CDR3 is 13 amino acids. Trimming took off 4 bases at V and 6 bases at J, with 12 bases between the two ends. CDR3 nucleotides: TGTGCCAGCAGTTGGCGGGGGGAGGCTGAAGCTTTCTTT. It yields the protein CASSWRGEAEAFF.

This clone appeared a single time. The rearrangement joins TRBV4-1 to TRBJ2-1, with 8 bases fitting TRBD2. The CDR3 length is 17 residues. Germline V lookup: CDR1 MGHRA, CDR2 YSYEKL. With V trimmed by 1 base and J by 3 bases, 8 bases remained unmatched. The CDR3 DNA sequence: TGCGCCAGCAGCCAAGGAAATAGCGGGGTATACTACAATGAGCAGTTCTTC. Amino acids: CASSQGNSGVYYNEQFF.

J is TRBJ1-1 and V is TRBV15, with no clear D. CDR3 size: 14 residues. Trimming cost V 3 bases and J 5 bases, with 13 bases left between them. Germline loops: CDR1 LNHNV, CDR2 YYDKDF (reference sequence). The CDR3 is CATSSGSRATEAFF. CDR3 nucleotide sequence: TGTGCCACCAGCAGCGGTTCGAGGGCGACTGAAGCTTTCTTT. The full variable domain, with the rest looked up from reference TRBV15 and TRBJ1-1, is DAMVIQNPRYQVTQFGKPVTLSCSQTLNHNVMYWYQQKSSQAPKLLFHYYDKDFNNEADTPDNFQSRRPNTSFCFLDIRSPGLGDTAMYLCATSSGSRATEAFFGQGTRLTVV.

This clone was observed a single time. CDR3 nucleotides: TGTGCCAGCAGTTCCGCGGCATTAGTGGAGACCCAGTACTTC. Translating gives CASSSAALVETQYF. The genes are TRBV6-2 or TRBV6-3 and TRBJ2-5; D call uncertain. Trimming shortened V by 4 bases and J by 5 bases, and 14 bases separated the two germline ends. Looked up from germline, CDR1 is MNHEY and CDR2 is SVGEGT. The CDR3 is made up of 14 amino acids.

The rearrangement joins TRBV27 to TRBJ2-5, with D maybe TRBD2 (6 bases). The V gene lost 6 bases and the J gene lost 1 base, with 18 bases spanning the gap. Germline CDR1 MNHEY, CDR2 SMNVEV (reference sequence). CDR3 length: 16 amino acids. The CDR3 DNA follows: TGTGCCAGCAGCCGCTATACGGGGGTTCTCCAAGAGACCCAGTACTTC. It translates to CASSRYTGVLQETQYF.

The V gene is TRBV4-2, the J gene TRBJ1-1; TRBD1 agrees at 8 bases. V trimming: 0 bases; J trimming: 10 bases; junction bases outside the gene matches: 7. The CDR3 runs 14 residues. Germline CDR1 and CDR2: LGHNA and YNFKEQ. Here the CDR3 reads CASSQDSHQGAAFF. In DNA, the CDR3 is TGTGCCAGCAGCCAAGATTCTCACCAGGGGGCAGCTTTCTTT.

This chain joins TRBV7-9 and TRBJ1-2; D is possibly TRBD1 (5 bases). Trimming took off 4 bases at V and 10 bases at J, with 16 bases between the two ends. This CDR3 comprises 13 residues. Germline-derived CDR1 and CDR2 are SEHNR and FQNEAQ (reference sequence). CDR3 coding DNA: TGTGCCAGCAGCTCTCAGGGAACTGATGACTACACCTTC. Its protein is CASSSQGTDDYTF.

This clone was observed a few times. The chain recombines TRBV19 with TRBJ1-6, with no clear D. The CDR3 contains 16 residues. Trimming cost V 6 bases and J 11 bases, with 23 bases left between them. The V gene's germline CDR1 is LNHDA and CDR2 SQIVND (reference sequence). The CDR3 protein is CASSDEGAAGRTPLHF. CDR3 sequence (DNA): TGTGCCAGTAGCGATGAAGGAGCGGCTGGGCGGACACCCCTCCACTTT.

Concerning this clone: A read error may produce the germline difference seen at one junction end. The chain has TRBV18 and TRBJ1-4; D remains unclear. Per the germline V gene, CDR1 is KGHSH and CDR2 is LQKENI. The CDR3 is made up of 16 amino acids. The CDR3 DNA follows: TGTGCCAGCTCCCCACAAAGCCCTGCAACTAATGAAAAACTGTTTTTT. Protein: CASSPQSPATNEKLFF. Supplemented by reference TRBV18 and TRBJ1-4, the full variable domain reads NAGVMQNPRHLVRRRGQEARLRCSPMKGHSHVYWYRQLPEEGLKFMVYLQKENIIDESGMPKERFSAEFPKEGPSILRIQQVVRGDSAAYFCASSPQSPATNEKLFFGSGTQLSVL.

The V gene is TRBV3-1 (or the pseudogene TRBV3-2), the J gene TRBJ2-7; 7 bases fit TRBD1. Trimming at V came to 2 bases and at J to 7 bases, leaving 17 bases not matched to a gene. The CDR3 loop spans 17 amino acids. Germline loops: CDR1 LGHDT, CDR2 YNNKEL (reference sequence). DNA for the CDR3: TGTGCCAGCAGCCAATATTTTCCGGGACAGACCTATGAGGAGCAGTACTTC. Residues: CASSQYFPGQTYEEQYF.

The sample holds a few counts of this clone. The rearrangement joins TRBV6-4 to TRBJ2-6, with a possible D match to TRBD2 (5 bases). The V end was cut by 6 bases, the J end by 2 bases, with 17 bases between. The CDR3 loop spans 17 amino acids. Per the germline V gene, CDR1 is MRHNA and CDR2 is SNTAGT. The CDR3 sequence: CASRERRGLPGANVLTF. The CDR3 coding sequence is TGTGCCAGCAGGGAACGGAGAGGGTTACCTGGGGCCAACGTCCTGACTTTC.

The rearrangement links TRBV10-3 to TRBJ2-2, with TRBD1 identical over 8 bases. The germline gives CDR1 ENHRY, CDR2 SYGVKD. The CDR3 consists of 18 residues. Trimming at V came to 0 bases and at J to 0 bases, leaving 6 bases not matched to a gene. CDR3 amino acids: CAISESTGAMSNTGELFF. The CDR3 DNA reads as TGTGCCATCAGTGAGTCGACAGGGGCGATGTCGAACACCGGGGAGCTGTTTTTT.

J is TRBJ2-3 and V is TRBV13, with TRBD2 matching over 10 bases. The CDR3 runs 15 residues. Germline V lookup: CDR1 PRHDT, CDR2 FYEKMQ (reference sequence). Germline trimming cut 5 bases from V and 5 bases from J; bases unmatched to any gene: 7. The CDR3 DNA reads TGTGCCAGCAGCCCTAGCGGGGGCCGGGGAGATACGCAGTATTTT. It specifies CASSPSGGRGDTQYF. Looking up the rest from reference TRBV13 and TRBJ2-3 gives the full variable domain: AAGVIQSPRHLIKEKRETATLKCYPIPRHDTVYWYQQGPGQDPQFLISFYEKMQSDKGSIPDRFSAQQFSDYHSELNMSSLELGDSALYFCASSPSGGRGDTQYFGPGTRLTVL.

The CDR3 DNA reads as TGTGCCTGGGGGGACAGGGTTCCAGATACGCAGTATTTT. It codes for CAWGDRVPDTQYF. This chain connects TRBV30 to TRBJ2-3, with 9 bases identical to TRBD1. Losses at the gene ends were 5 bases for V and 4 bases for J; bases not matched to a gene: 4. The CDR3 is 13 residues long. CDR1 is GTSNPN and CDR2 is SVGIG in the germline V gene (reference sequence).

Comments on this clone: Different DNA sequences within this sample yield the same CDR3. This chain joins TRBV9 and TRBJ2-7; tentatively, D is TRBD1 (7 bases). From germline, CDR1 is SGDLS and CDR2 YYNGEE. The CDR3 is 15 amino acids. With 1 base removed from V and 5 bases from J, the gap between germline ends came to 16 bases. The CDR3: CASSVSGQGGHEQYF. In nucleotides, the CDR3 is TGTGCCAGCAGCGTAAGTGGGCAGGGGGGCCACGAGCAGTACTTC.

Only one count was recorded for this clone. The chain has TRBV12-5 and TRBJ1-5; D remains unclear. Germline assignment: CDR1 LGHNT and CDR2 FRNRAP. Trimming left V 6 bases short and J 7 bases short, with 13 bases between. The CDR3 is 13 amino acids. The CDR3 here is CASGPSAGQPQHF. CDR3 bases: TGTGCTAGTGGCCCCTCAGCGGGGCAGCCCCAGCATTTT.

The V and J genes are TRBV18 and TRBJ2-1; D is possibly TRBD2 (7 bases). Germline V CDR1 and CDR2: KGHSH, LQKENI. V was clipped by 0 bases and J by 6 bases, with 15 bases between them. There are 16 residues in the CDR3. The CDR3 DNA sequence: TGTGCCAGCTCACCACCCCCGGGGGGCCCCTTCAATGAGCAGTTCTTC. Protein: CASSPPPGGPFNEQFF. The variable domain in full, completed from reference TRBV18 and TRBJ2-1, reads NAGVMQNPRHLVRRRGQEARLRCSPMKGHSHVYWYRQLPEEGLKFMVYLQKENIIDESGMPKERFSAEFPKEGPSILRIQQVVRGDSAAYFCASSPPPGGPFNEQFFGPGTRLTVL.

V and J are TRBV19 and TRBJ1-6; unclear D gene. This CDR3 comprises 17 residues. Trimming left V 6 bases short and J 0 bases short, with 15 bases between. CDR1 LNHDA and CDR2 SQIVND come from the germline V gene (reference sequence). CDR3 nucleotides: TGTGCCAGTAGCCGAGGGAGGGCAAGCTCCTATAATTCACCCCTCCACTTT. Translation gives CASSRGRASSYNSPLHF.

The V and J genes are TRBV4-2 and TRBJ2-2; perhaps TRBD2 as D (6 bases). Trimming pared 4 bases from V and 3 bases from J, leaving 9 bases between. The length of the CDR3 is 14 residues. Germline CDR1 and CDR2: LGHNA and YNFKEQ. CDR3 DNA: TGTGCCAGCAGCCGCCCGGGGGACACCGGGGAGCTGTTTTTT. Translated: CASSRPGDTGELFF.

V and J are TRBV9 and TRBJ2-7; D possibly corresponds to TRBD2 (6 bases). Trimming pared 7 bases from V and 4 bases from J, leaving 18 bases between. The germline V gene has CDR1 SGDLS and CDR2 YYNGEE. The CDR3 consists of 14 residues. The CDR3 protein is CASSRLGTVYEQYF. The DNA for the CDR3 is TGTGCCAGCTCGCGGCTAGGGACTGTGTACGAGCAGTACTTC.

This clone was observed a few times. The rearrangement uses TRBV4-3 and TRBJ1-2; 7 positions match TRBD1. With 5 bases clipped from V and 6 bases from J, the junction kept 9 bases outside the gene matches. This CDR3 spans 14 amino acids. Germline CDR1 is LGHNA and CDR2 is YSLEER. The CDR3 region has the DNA TGCGCCAGCAGCGAGTGGACAGGTGCTCATGGCTACACCTTC. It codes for CASSEWTGAHGYTF.

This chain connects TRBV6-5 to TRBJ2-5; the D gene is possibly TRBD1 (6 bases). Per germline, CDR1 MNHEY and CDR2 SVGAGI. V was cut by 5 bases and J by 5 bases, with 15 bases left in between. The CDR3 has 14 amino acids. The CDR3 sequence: CASSSQGPQETQYF. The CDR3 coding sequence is TGTGCCAGCAGTAGCCAGGGGCCCCAGGAGACCCAGTACTTC.

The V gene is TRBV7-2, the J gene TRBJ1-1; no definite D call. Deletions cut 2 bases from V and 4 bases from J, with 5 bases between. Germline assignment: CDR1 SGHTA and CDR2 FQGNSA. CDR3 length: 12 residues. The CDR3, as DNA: TGTGCCAGCAGCTTAATGGCCACTGAAGCTTTCTTT. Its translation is CASSLMATEAFF.

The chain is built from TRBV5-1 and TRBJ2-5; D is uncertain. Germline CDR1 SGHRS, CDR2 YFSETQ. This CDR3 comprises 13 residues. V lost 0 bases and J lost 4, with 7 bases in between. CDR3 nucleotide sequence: TGCGCCAGCAGCTTGGAAGATAGAGAGACCCAGTACTTC. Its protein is CASSLEDRETQYF.

CDR3 sequence reads: CASRPTGEENIQYF. CDR3 bases: TGTGCCAGCAGGCCAACAGGGGAGGAAAACATTCAGTACTTC. This sequence joins TRBV2 and TRBJ2-4, with D tentatively TRBD1 (7 bases). The CDR3 has 14 amino acids. Trimming removed 6 bases from V and 5 bases from J, with 14 bases in between. Germline V gene sequence: CDR1 SNHLY, CDR2 FYNNEI.